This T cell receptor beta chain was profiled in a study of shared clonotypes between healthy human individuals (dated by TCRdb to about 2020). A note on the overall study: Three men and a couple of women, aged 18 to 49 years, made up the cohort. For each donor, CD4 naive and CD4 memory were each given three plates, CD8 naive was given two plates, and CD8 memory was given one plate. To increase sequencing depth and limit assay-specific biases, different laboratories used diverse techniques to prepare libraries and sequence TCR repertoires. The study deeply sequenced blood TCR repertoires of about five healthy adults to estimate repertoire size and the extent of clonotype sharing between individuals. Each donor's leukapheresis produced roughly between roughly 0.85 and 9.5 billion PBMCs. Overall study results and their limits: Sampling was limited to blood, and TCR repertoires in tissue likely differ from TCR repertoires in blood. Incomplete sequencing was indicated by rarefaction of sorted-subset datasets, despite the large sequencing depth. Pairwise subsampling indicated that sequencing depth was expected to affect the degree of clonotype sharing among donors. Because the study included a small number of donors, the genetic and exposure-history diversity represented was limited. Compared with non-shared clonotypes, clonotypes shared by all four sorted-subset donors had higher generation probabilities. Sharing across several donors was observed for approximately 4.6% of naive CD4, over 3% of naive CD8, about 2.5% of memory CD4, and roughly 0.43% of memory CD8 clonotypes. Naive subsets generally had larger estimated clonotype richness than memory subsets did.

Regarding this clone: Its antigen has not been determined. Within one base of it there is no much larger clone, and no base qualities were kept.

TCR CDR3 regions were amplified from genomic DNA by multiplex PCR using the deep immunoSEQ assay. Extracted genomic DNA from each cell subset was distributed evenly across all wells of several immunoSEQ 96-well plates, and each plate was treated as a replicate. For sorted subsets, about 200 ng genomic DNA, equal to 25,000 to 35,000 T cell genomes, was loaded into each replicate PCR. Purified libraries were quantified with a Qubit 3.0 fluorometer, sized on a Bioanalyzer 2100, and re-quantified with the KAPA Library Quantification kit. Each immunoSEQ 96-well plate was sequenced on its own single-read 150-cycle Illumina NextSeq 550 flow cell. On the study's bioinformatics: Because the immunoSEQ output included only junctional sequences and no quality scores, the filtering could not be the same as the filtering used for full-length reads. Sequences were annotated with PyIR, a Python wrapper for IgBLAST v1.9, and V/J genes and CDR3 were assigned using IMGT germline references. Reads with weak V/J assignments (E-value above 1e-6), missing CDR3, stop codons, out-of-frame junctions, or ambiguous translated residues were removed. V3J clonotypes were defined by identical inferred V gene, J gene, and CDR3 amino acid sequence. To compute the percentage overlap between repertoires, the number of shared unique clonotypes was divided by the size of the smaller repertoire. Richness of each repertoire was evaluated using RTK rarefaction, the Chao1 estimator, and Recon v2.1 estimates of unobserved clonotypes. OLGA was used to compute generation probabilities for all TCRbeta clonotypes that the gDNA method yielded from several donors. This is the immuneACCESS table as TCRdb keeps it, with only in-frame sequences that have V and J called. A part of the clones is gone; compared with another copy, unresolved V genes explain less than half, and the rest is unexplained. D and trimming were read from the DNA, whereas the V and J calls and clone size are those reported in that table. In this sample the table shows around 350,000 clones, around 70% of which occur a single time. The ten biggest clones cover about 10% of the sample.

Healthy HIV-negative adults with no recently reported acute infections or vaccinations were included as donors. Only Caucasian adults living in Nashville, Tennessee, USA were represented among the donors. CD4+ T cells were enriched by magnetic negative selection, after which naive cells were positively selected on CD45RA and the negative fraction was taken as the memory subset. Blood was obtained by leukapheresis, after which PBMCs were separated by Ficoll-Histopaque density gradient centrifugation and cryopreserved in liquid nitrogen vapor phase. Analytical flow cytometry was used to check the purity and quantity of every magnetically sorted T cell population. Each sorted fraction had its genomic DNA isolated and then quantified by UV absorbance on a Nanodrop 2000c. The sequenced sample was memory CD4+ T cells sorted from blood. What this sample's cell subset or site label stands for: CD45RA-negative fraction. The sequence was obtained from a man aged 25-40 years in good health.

CDR3 region: CASYPPRISYEQYF. The nucleotide sequence reads as follows: TGTGCCAGCTACCCGCCCCGGATTAGCTACGAGCAGTACTTC. The chain is encoded by TRBV9 joined to TRBJ2-7, with the D segment identity uncertain. The CDR3 runs 14 amino acids, cysteine and phenylalanine included. Solely the CDR3 DNA is kept, with 42 bases framed from the first base. V lost 7 bases and J lost 3 bases; the stretch between them is 17 bases long. The germline V gene encodes CDR1 SGDLS and CDR2 YYNGEE.